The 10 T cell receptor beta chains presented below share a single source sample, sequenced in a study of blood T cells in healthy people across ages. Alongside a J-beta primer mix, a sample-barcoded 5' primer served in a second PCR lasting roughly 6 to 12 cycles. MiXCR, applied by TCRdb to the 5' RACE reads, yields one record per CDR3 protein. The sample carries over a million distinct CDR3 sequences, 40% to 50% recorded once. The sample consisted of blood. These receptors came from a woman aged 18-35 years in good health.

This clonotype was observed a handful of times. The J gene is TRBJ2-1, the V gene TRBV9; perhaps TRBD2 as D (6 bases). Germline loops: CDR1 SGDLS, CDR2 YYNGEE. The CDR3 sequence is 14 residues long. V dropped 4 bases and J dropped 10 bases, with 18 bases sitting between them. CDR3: CASSPTRGGTEQFF. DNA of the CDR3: TGTGCCAGCAGCCCAACCCGGGGCGGGACGGAGCAGTTCTTC. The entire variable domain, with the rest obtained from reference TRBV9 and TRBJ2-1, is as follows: DSGVTQTPKHLITATGQRVTLRCSPRSGDLSVYWYQQSLDQGLQFLIQYYNGEERAKGNILERFSAQQFPDLHSELNLSSLELGDSALYFCASSPTRGGTEQFFGPGTRLTVL.

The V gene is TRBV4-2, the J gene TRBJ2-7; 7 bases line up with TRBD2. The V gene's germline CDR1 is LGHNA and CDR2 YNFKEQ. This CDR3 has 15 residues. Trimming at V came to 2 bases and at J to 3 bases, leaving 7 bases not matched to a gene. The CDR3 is CASSQPLGGSYEQYF. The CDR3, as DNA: TGTGCCAGCAGCCAACCTCTGGGGGGGAGCTACGAGCAGTACTTC.

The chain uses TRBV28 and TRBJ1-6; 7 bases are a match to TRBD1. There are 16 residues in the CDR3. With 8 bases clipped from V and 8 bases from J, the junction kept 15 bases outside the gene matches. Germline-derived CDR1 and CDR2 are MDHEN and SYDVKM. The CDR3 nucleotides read TGTGCCAGCGGGAAGACGGGACAGCCCCTATATTCACCCCTCCACTTT. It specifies CASGKTGQPLYSPLHF. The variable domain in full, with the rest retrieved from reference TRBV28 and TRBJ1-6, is DVKVTQSSRYLVKRTGEKVFLECVQDMDHENMFWYRQDPGLGLRLIYFSYDVKMKEKGDIPEGYSVSREKKERFSLILESASTNQTSMYLCASGKTGQPLYSPLHFGNGTRLTVT.

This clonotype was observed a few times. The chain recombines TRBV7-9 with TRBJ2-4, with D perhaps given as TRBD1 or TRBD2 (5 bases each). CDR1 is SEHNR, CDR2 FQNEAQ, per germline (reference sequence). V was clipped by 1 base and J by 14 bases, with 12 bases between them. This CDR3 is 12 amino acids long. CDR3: CASSLEGTREYF. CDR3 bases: TGTGCCAGCAGCTTAGAAGGGACGCGGGAGTACTTC.

CDR3 loop: CASSYSKGLGPQHF. Written as DNA, the CDR3 is TGTGCCAGCAGTTACTCGAAAGGACTCGGGCCCCAGCATTTT. This chain uses TRBV6-2 or TRBV6-3 with TRBJ1-5; D gene unclear. The CDR3 is 14 residues long. Trimming stripped 0 bases from V and 9 bases from J, with 12 bases between. Germline-derived CDR1 and CDR2 are MNHEY and SVGEGT.

CDR3 region: CASSLWREEAFF. The CDR3 region has the DNA TGTGCCAGCAGCTTGTGGCGGGAAGAAGCTTTCTTT. The V gene is TRBV5-5, the J gene TRBJ1-1, with D uncertain. There are 12 residues in the CDR3. Looked up from germline, CDR1 is SGHKS and CDR2 is YYEKEE (reference sequence). The V gene lost 1 base and the J gene lost 8 bases, with 9 bases spanning the gap.

CDR3 nucleotides: TGTGCCAGCAGCCAGGGAGCGAAAAATGGCTACGAGCAGTACTTC. The encoded protein is CASSQGAKNGYEQYF. The V gene is TRBV14, the J gene TRBJ2-7; TRBD2 might be the D (5 bases). Looked up from germline, CDR1 is SGHDN and CDR2 is FVKESK. This CDR3 region has 15 residues. Between the trimmed V and J ends, which lost 3 bases and 3 bases, there was a span of 15 bases.

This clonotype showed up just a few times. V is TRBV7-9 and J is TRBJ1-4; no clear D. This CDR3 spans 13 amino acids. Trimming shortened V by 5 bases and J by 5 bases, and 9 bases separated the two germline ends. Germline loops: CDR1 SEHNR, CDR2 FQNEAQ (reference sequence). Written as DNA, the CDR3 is TGTGCCAGCAGCGGGCAGATAAATGAAAAACTGTTTTTT. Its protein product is CASSGQINEKLFF.

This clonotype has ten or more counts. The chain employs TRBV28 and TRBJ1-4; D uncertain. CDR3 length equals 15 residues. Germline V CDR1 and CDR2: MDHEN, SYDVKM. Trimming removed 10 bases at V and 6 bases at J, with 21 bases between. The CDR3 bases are TGTGCCACCACAGCCCGACACCCAAATTATGAAAAACTGTTTTTT. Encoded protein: CATTARHPNYEKLFF.

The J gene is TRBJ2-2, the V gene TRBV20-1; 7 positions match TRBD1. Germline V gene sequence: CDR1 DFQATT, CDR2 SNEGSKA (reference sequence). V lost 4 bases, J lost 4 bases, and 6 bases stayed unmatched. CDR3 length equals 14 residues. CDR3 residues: CSATRDRLTGELFF. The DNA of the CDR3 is TGCAGTGCTACCCGGGACAGACTCACCGGGGAGCTGTTTTTT.